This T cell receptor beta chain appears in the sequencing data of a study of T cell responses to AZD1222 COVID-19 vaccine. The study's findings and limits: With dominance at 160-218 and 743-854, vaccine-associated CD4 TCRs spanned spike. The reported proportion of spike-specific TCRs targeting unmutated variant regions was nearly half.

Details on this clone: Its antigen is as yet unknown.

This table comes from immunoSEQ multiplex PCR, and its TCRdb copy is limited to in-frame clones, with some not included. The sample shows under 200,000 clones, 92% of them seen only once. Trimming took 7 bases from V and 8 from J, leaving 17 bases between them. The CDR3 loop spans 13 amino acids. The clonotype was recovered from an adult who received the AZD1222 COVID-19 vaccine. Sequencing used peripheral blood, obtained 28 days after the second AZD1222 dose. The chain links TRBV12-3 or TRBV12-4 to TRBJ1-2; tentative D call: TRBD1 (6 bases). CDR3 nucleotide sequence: TGTGCCAGCAATTTCGACGGGGGGCGGGGCTACACCTTC. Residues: CASNFDGGRGYTF.